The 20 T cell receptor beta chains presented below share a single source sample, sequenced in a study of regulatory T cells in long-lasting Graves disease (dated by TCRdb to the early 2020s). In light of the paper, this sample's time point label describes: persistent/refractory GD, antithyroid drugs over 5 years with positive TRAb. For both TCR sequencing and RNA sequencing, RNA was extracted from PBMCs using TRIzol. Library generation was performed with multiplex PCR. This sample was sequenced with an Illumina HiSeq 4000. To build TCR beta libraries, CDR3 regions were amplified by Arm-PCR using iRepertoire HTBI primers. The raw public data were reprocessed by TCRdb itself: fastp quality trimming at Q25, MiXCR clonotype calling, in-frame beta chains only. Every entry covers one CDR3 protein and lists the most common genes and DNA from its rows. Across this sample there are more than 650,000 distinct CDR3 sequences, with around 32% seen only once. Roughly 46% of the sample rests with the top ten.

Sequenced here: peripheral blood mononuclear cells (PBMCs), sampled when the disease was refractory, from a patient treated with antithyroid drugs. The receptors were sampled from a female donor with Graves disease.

CDR3 sequence (DNA): TGTGCCAGCAGTTTATCGATGCAGCCAGGGAGGAATCAGCCCCAGCATTTT. Translated: CASSLSMQPGRNQPQHF. The V gene is TRBV27, the J gene TRBJ1-5, with D possibly being TRBD1 (5 bases). The germline V gene has CDR1 MNHEY and CDR2 SMNVEV (reference sequence). V was cut by 0 bases and J by 4 bases, with 16 bases left in between. This CDR3 comprises 17 residues.

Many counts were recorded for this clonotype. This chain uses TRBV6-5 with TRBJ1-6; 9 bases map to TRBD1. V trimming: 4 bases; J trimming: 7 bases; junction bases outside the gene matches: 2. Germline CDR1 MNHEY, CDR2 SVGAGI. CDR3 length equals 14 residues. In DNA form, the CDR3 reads TGTGCCAGCAGTTGGGACAGGGTAAATTCACCCCTCCACTTT. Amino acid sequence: CASSWDRVNSPLHF.

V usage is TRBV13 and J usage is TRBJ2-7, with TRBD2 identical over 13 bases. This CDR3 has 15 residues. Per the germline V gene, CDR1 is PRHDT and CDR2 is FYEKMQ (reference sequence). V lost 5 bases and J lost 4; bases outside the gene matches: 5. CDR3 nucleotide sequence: TGTGCCAGCAGCCCCTGGACTAGCGGGGGATACGAGCAGTACTTC. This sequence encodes CASSPWTSGGYEQYF.

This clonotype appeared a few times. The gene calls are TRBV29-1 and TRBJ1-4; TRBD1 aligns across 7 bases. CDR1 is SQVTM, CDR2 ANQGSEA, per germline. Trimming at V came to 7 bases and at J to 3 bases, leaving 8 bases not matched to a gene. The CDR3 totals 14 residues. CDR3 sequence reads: CSAAKGAANEKLFF. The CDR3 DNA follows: TGCAGCGCTGCTAAGGGGGCGGCTAATGAAAAACTGTTTTTT.

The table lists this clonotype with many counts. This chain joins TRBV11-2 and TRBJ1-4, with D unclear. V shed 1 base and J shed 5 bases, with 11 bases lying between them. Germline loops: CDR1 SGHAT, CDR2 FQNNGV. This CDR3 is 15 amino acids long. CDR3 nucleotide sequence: TGTGCCAGCAGCTTAGTTCTGGCCTCAAATGAAAAACTGTTTTTT. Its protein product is CASSLVLASNEKLFF.

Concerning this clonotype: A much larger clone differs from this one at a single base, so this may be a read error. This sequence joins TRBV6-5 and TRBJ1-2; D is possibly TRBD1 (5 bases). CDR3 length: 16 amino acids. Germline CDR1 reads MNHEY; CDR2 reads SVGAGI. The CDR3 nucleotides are TGTACCAGCAGTTATCCCCCAGGGAGGGGTAACTATGGCTACACCTTC. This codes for CTSSYPPGRGNYGYTF.

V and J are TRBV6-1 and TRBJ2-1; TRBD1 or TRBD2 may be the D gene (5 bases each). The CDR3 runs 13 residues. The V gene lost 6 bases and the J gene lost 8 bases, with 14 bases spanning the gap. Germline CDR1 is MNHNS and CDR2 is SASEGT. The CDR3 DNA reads TGTGCCAGCAGCCCGGCATTGGGGGATGAGCAGTTCTTC. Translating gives CASSPALGDEQFF.

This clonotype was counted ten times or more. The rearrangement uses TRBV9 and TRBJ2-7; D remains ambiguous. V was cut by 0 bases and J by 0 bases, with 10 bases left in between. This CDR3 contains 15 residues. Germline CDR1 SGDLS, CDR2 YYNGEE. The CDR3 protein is CASSVGSQSSYEQYF. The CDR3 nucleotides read TGTGCCAGCAGCGTAGGTAGTCAGAGCTCCTACGAGCAGTACTTC.

This CDR3 reads CSVDVRDMNTEAFF. The CDR3 nucleotides are TGCAGCGTTGATGTTAGGGATATGAACACTGAAGCTTTCTTT. J is TRBJ1-1 and V is TRBV29-1; D not resolved. The CDR3 covers 14 residues. Between the trimmed V and J ends, which lost 3 bases and 0 bases, there was a span of 11 bases. Germline V gene data show CDR1 as SQVTM and CDR2 as ANQGSEA.

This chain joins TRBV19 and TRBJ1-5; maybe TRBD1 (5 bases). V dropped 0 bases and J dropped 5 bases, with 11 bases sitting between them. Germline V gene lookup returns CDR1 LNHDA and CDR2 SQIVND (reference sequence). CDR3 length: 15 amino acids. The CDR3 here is CASSIEGQKHQPQHF. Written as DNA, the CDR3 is TGTGCCAGTAGTATAGAGGGGCAGAAACATCAGCCCCAGCATTTT.

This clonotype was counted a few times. The CDR3 sequence is CASSAHDRGNQPQHF. CDR3 coding DNA: TGTGCCAGCAGCGCCCACGACAGGGGCAATCAGCCCCAGCATTTT. The rearrangement joins TRBV7-9 to TRBJ1-5; 7 nucleotides match TRBD1. Per the germline V gene, CDR1 is SEHNR and CDR2 is FQNEAQ (reference sequence). J gave up 2 bases and V 5 bases, and 6 bases lay outside the gene matches. This CDR3 is 15 amino acids long.

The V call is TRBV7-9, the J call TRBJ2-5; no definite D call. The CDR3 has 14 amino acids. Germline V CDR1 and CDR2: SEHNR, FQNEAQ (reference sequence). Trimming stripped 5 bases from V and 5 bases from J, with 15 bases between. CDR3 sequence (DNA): TGTGCCAGCAGCCCGAGGACGTCTCGGGAGACCCAGTACTTC. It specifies CASSPRTSRETQYF.

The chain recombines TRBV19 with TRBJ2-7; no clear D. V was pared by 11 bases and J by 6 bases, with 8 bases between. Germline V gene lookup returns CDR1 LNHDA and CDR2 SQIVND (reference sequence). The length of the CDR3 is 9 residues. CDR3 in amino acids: CAVGVEQYF. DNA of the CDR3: TGTGCCGTAGGAGTCGAGCAGTACTTC.

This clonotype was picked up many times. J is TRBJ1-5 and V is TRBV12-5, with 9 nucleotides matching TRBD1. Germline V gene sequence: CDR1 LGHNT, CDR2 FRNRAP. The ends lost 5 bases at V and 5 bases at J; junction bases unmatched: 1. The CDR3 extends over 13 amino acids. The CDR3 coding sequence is TGTGCTAGTGGTGACAGGGGGGATCAGCCCCAGCATTTT. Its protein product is CASGDRGDQPQHF.

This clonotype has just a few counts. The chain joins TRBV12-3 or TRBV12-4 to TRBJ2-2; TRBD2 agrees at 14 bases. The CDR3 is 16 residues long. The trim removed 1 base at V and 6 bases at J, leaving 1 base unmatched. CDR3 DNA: TGTGCCAGCAGTTTAGGACTAGCGGGAGGGGCCGGGGAGCTGTTTTTT. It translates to CASSLGLAGGAGELFF.

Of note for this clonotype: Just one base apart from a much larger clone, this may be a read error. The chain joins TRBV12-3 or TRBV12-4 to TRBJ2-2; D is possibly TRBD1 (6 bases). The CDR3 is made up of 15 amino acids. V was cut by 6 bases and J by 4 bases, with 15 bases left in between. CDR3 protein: CASSPGQTSTGELFF. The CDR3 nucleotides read TGTGCCAGCAGCCCTGGACAGACGAGCACCGGGGAGCTGTTTTTT.

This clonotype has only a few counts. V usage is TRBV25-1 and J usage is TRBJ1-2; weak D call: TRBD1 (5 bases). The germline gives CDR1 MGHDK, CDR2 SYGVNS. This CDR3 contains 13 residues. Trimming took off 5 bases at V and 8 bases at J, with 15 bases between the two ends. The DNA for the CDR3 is TGTGCCAGCAGTATGAAGGGGATTGGGGGCTACACCTTC. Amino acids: CASSMKGIGGYTF.

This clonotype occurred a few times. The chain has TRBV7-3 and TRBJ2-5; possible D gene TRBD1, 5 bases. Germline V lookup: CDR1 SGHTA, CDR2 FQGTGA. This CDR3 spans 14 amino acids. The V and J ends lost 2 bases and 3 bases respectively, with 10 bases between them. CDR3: CASSLVVTEETQYF. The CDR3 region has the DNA TGTGCCAGCAGCTTAGTTGTGACAGAAGAGACCCAGTACTTC.

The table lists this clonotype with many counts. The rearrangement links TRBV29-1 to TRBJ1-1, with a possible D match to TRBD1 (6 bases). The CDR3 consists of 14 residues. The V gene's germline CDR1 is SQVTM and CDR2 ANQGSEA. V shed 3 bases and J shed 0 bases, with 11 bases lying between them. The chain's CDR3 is CSVEMGALNTEAFF. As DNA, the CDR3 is TGCAGCGTTGAGATGGGGGCCCTGAACACTGAAGCTTTCTTT. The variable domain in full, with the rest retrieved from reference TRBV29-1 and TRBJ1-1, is SAVISQKPSRDICQRGTSLTIQCQVDSQVTMMFWYRQQPGQSLTLIATANQGSEATYESGFVIDKFPISRPNLTFSTLTVSNMSPEDSSIYLCSVEMGALNTEAFFGQGTRLTVV.

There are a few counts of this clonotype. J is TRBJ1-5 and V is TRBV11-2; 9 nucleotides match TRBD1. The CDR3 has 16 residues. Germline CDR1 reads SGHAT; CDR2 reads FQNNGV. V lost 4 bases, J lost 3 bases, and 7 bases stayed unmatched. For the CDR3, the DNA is TGTGCCAGCAGCTCTCCCGGGACAGGGTACAATCAGCCCCAGCATTTT. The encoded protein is CASSSPGTGYNQPQHF.